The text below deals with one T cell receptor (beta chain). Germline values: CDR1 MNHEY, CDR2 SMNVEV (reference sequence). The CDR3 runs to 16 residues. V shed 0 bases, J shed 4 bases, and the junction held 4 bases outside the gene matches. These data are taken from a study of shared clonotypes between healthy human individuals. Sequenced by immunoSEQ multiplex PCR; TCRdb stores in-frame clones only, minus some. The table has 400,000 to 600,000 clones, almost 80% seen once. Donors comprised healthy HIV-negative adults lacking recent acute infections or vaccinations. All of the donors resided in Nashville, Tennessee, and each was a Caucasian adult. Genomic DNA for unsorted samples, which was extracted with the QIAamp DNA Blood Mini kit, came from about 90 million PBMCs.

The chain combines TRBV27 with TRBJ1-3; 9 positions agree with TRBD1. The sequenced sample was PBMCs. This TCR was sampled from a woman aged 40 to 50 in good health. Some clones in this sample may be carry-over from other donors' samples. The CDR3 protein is CASSLSGTGTGNTIYF. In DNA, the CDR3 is TGTGCCAGCAGTTTATCTGGGACAGGGACGGGAAACACCATATATTTT.